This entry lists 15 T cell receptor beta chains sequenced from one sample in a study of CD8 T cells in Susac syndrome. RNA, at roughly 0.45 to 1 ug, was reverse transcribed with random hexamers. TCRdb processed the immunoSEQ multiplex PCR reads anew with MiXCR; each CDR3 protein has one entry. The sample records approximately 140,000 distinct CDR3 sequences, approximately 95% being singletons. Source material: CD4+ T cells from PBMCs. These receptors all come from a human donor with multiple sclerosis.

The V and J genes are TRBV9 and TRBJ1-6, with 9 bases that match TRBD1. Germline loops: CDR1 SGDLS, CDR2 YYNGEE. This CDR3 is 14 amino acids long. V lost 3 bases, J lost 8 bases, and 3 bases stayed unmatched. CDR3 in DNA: TGTGCCAGCAGCGCGACAGGGGGTGATTCACCCCTCCACTTT. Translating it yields CASSATGGDSPLHF.

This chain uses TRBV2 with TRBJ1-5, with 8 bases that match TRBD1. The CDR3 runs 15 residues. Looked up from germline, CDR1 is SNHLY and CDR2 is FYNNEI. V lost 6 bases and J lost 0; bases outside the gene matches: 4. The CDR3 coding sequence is TGTGCCAGCAGGGGGGACAGGACTAGCAATCAGCCCCAGCATTTT. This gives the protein CASRGDRTSNQPQHF.

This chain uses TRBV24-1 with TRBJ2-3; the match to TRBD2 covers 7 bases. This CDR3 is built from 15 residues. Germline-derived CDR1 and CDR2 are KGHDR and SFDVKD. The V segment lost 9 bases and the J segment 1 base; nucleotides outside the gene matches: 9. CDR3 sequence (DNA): TGTGCCACCGCGACGAGCGGGGCTGGCACAGATACGCAGTATTTT. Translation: CATATSGAGTDTQYF.

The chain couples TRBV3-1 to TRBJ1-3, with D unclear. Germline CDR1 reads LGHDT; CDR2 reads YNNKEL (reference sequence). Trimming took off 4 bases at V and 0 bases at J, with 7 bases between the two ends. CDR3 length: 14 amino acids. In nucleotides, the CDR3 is TGTGCCAGCAGCCGGGCCCCCTCTGGAAACACCATATATTTT. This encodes CASSRAPSGNTIYF.

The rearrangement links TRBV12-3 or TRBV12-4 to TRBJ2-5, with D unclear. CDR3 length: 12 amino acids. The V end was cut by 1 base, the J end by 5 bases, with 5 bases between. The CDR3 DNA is TGTGCCAGCAGTTTAGTGTCGGAGACCCAGTACTTC. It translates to CASSLVSETQYF.

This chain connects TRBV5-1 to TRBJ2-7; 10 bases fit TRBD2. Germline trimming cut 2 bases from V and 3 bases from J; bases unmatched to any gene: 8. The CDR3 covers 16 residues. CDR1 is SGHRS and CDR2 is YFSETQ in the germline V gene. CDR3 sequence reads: CASSLGFRTSGYEQYF. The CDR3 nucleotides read TGCGCCAGCAGCTTAGGTTTCCGGACTAGCGGCTACGAGCAGTACTTC.

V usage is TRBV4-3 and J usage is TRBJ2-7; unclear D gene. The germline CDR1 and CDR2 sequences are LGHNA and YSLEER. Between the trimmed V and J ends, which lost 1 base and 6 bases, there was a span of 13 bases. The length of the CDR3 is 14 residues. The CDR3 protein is CASSQGFWGSEQYF. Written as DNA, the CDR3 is TGCGCCAGCAGCCAAGGTTTTTGGGGTTCCGAGCAGTACTTC.

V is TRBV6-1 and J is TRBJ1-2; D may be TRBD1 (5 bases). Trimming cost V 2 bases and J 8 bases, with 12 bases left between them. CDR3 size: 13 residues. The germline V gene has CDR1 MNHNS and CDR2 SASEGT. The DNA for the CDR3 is TGTGCCAGCAGTGAACAGGGCCGTAGGGGCTACACCTTC. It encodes CASSEQGRRGYTF.

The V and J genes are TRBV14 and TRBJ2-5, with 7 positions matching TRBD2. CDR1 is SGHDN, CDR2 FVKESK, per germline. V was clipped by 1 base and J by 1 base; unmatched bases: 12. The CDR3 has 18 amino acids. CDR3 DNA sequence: TGTGCCAGCAGCCAAGGGGCCTTGGCAGCGGGGTCCCAAGAGACCCAGTACTTC. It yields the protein CASSQGALAAGSQETQYF.

CDR3 residues: CASSFRVGSPLHF. The DNA of the CDR3 is TGTGCCAGCAGCTTTAGGGTGGGTTCACCCCTCCACTTT. The chain employs TRBV9 and TRBJ1-6; D unclear. V was shortened by 4 bases and J by 9 bases, with 11 bases between the two germline ends. The CDR3 extends over 13 amino acids. CDR1 is SGDLS, CDR2 YYNGEE, per germline.

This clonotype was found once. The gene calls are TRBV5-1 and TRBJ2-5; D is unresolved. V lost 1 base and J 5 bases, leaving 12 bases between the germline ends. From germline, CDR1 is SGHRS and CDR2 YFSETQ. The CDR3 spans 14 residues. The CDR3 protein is CASSLLRSGETQYF. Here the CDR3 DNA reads TGCGCCAGCAGCTTGCTCCGATCCGGGGAGACCCAGTACTTC.

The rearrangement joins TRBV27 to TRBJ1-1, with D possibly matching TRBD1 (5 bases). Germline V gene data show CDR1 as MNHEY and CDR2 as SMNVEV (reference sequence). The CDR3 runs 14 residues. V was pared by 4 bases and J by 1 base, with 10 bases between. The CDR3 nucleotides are TGTGCCAGCAGTTCACCGACAGCGAACACTGAAGCTTTCTTT. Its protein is CASSSPTANTEAFF.

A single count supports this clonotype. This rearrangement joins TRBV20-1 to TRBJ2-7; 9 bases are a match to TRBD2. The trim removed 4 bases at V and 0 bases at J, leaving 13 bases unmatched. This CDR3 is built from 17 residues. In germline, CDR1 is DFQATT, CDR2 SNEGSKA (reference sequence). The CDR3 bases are TGCAGTGCTACTGTCCGGGGTCGCGGGAGGGACTCCTACGAGCAGTACTTC. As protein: CSATVRGRGRDSYEQYF.

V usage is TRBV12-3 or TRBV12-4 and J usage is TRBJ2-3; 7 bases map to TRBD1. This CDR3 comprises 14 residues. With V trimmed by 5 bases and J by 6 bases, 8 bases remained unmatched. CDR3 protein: CASSPRQGMDTQYF. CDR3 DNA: TGTGCCAGCAGTCCCCGACAGGGAATGGATACGCAGTATTTT.

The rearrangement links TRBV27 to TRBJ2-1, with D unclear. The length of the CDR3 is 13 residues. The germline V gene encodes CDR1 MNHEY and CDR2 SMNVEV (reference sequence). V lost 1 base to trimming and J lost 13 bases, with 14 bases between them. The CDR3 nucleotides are TGTGCCAGCAGTTTATTTGGGGTTGGGAAACAGTTCTTC. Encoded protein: CASSLFGVGKQFF.